This passage covers 30 T cell receptor beta chains from one sample sequenced in a study of blood T cell repertoires in COVID-19. Here immunoSEQ multiplex PCR was the method, and the copy in TCRdb shows in-frame clones only, minus some. The table lists roughly 70,000 clones, 70% to 80% of them singletons, with around 15% in the top ten. Sequenced input: peripheral blood. These TCRs come from a human donor in a cohort sampled during active COVID-19.

The genes are TRBV12-3 or TRBV12-4 and TRBJ2-1; D not resolved. The CDR3 contains 13 residues. Trimming removed 5 bases at V and 2 bases at J, with 7 bases between. CDR3 sequence: CASSPGPYNEQFF. The CDR3 DNA reads TGTGCCAGCAGTCCTGGCCCCTACAATGAGCAGTTCTTC.

V and J are TRBV3-1 (or the pseudogene TRBV3-2) and TRBJ2-2, with TRBD1 matching over 8 bases. The CDR3 totals 17 residues. Per germline, CDR1 LGHDT and CDR2 YNNKEL (reference sequence). The V segment lost 1 base and the J segment 3 bases; nucleotides outside the gene matches: 7. The CDR3 protein is CASSQGWATGDTGELFF. For the CDR3, the DNA is TGTGCCAGCAGCCAAGGCTGGGCGACAGGGGACACCGGGGAGCTGTTTTTT.

The rearrangement uses TRBV6-5 and TRBJ2-7, with D possibly being TRBD1 (6 bases). The V end was cut by 4 bases, the J end by 0 bases, with 10 bases between. CDR3 size: 14 residues. The germline gives CDR1 MNHEY, CDR2 SVGAGI. CDR3 loop: CASSFRGLSYEQYF. The CDR3 bases are TGTGCCAGCAGTTTCAGGGGCCTCTCCTACGAGCAGTACTTC.

This clone was seen a handful of times. This chain uses TRBV6-5 with TRBJ2-3; TRBD2 matches 10 bases. V shed 8 bases, J shed 2 bases, and the junction held 7 bases outside the gene matches. CDR1 is MNHEY, CDR2 SVGAGI, per germline. The CDR3 spans 15 residues. This CDR3 is CASALAGETTDTQYF. The CDR3 bases are TGTGCCAGCGCCCTAGCGGGAGAGACCACAGATACGCAGTATTTT.

This clone was counted only a few times. The V and J genes are TRBV10-3 and TRBJ2-2, with D uncertain. This CDR3 is built from 16 residues. The germline V gene encodes CDR1 ENHRY and CDR2 SYGVKD. V dropped 5 bases and J dropped 5 bases, with 18 bases sitting between them. CDR3 sequence: CAISTRPPVETGELFF. The CDR3 DNA sequence: TGTGCCATCAGTACCCGCCCCCCCGTAGAAACCGGGGAGCTGTTTTTT.

The rearrangement joins TRBV5-1 to TRBJ1-1; D remains ambiguous. The CDR3 is 14 residues long. Germline V CDR1 and CDR2: SGHRS, YFSETQ. Between the trimmed V and J ends, which lost 0 bases and 8 bases, there was a span of 14 bases. The CDR3 bases are TGCGCCAGCAGCTTGGTGGGAGGGCCTGGAGAAGCTTTCTTT. It codes for CASSLVGGPGEAFF.

This clone turned up a few times. The chain employs TRBV6-5 and TRBJ1-2; 10 bases are shared with TRBD1. Trimming removed 4 bases from V and 4 bases from J; junction bases left unmatched: 3. The germline CDR1 and CDR2 sequences are MNHEY and SVGAGI. The CDR3 sequence is 14 residues long. DNA of the CDR3: TGTGCCAGCAGTTGGGACAGGGGCGCCTATGGCTACACCTTC. Translating gives CASSWDRGAYGYTF.

This chain uses TRBV6-5 with TRBJ2-7, with a possible D match to TRBD2 (6 bases). The germline V gene encodes CDR1 MNHEY and CDR2 SVGAGI. Between the trimmed V and J ends, which lost 2 bases and 0 bases, there was a span of 11 bases. This CDR3 is 15 amino acids long. The CDR3 DNA reads as TGTGCCAGCAGTTACCCGAGTAGCGGCTCCTACGAGCAGTACTTC. Translation gives CASSYPSSGSYEQYF.

The genes are TRBV4-2 and TRBJ2-2; 11 bases agree with TRBD2. The CDR3 length is 16 residues. V lost 6 bases to trimming and J lost 4 bases; unmatched junction nucleotides: 7. The germline gives CDR1 LGHNA, CDR2 YNFKEQ. The CDR3 nucleotides read TGTGCCAGCAGAAGTCTAGCGGGAGGAACCACCGGGGAGCTGTTTTTT. This codes for CASRSLAGGTTGELFF.

This clone was counted a few times. V and J are TRBV19 and TRBJ2-6, with TRBD1 identical over 7 bases. V dropped 2 bases and J dropped 3; count of bases not matched to a gene: 7. Germline lookup yields CDR1 LNHDA and CDR2 SQIVND (reference sequence). The CDR3 extends over 17 amino acids. The CDR3 DNA reads as TGTGCCAGTAGTATAAAGACAGGGATTGGTGGGGCCAACGTCCTGACTTTC. Its protein product is CASSIKTGIGGANVLTF.

This sequence joins TRBV6-5 and TRBJ2-7, with TRBD1 as a possible D gene (5 bases). CDR1 and CDR2 (germline): MNHEY, SVGAGI. This CDR3 spans 11 amino acids. Trimming took 7 bases from V and 2 from J, leaving 6 bases between them. As DNA, the CDR3 is TGTGCCAGCACAGGGACCTACGAGCAGTACTTC. Encoded protein: CASTGTYEQYF.

CDR3 sequence: CASRKTGNNQPQHF. CDR3 DNA: TGTGCCAGTAGAAAGACAGGAAACAATCAGCCCCAGCATTTT. The V call is TRBV19, the J call TRBJ1-5, with D possibly TRBD1 on 6 matching bases. Germline V gene lookup returns CDR1 LNHDA and CDR2 SQIVND (reference sequence). Trimming stripped 6 bases from V and 3 bases from J, with 12 bases between. The CDR3 contains 14 residues.

The chain uses TRBV6-5 and TRBJ1-3, with a weak D call TRBD1 (5 bases). Per the germline V gene, CDR1 is MNHEY and CDR2 is SVGAGI. With 8 bases removed from V and 0 bases from J, the gap between germline ends came to 11 bases. The CDR3 has 14 residues. Written as DNA, the CDR3 is TGTGCCAGCTCCACGACAGTCTCTGGAAACACCATATATTTT. It specifies CASSTTVSGNTIYF.

This clone has only one observation. In DNA form, the CDR3 reads TGCGCCAGCAGCCTATTACAGGGGTATGGCTACACCTTC. Its protein product is CASSLLQGYGYTF. The rearrangement joins TRBV4-1 to TRBJ1-2; 7 bases are shared with TRBD1. This CDR3 contains 13 residues. Germline CDR1 is MGHRA and CDR2 is YSYEKL. The J segment lost 5 bases and the V segment lost 4 bases, leaving 4 bases of the junction unmatched.

This clone was seen just once. The gene calls are TRBV14 and TRBJ2-7, with TRBD1 matching over 8 bases. There are 14 residues in the CDR3. V was clipped by 4 bases and J by 3 bases; unmatched bases: 5. CDR1 is SGHDN, CDR2 FVKESK, per germline. CDR3 in amino acids: CASSRIRGHYEQYF. Here the CDR3 DNA reads TGTGCCAGCAGCCGGATCAGGGGGCACTACGAGCAGTACTTC.

This rearrangement joins TRBV2 to TRBJ2-1; a possible D gene is TRBD2 (5 bases). The CDR3 totals 12 residues. V was pared by 7 bases and J by 12 bases, with 16 bases between. Germline CDR1 SNHLY, CDR2 FYNNEI. CDR3 bases: TGTGCCAGCAAGAGGCTAGAGGGAATGCAGTTCTTC. Amino acids: CASKRLEGMQFF.

The V gene is TRBV7-9, the J gene TRBJ1-4; D uncertain. V dropped 5 bases and J dropped 0 bases, with 10 bases sitting between them. Looked up from germline, CDR1 is SEHNR and CDR2 is FQNEAQ (reference sequence). The CDR3 sequence is 15 residues long. The CDR3 loop reads CASSPPTTTNEKLFF. For the CDR3, the DNA is TGTGCCAGCAGCCCCCCGACTACAACTAATGAAAAACTGTTTTTT.

The V gene is TRBV3-1 (or the pseudogene TRBV3-2), the J gene TRBJ1-3, with D uncertain. V was cut by 3 bases and J by 8 bases, with 14 bases left in between. The CDR3 is 14 residues long. Germline-derived CDR1 and CDR2 are LGHDT and YNNKEL (reference sequence). CDR3 DNA: TGTGCCAGCAGCCATGGTTCCAGGAGGGACACCATATATTTT. This gives the protein CASSHGSRRDTIYF.

V usage is TRBV2 and J usage is TRBJ2-1; TRBD2 agrees at 7 bases. Germline CDR1 and CDR2: SNHLY and FYNNEI. Losses at the gene ends were 4 bases for V and 9 bases for J; bases not matched to a gene: 12. The CDR3 loop spans 15 amino acids. The CDR3 loop reads CASSGGRAPAREQFF. CDR3 DNA: TGTGCCAGCAGTGGCGGGAGAGCGCCGGCGCGTGAGCAGTTCTTC.

The rearrangement uses TRBV19 and TRBJ1-1; the D is unclear. This CDR3 contains 13 residues. Germline-derived CDR1 and CDR2 are LNHDA and SQIVND (reference sequence). The germline V and J ends were trimmed by 6 bases and 0 bases, with 8 bases remaining between them. The CDR3 sequence is CASSTVLNTEAFF. CDR3 sequence (DNA): TGTGCCAGTAGCACAGTATTGAACACTGAAGCTTTCTTT.

The rearrangement joins TRBV5-1 to TRBJ2-1; a weak D match, TRBD1 (5 bases). Germline V gene lookup returns CDR1 SGHRS and CDR2 YFSETQ. The CDR3 loop spans 15 amino acids. V gave up 0 bases and J gave up 5 bases, with 12 bases separating them. CDR3 loop: CASSLDGRQNNEQFF. The CDR3 bases are TGCGCCAGCAGCTTGGACGGTCGACAGAACAATGAGCAGTTCTTC.

This chain connects TRBV4-1 to TRBJ2-5, with D tentatively TRBD2 (6 bases). Germline assignment: CDR1 MGHRA and CDR2 YSYEKL. With 0 bases removed from V and 5 bases from J, the gap between germline ends came to 16 bases. The CDR3 loop spans 16 amino acids. CDR3 DNA: TGCGCCAGCAGCCAAGATGTAGTGACTAGGTTGGAGACCCAGTACTTC. Translating it yields CASSQDVVTRLETQYF.

V usage is TRBV18 and J usage is TRBJ2-7, with 8 bases identical to TRBD2. The CDR3 is 15 residues long. J was trimmed by 6 bases and V by 0 bases; bases with no gene match: 7. Germline CDR1 and CDR2: KGHSH and LQKENI. The CDR3 region is CASSPPSGTYVEQYF. CDR3 nucleotides: TGTGCCAGCTCACCACCTAGCGGGACATACGTCGAGCAGTACTTC.

The CDR3 reads CASSLLVPGANEKLFF. The DNA for the CDR3 is TGTGCCAGCAGCTTGCTAGTGCCCGGGGCTAATGAAAAACTGTTTTTT. The V call is TRBV5-8, the J call TRBJ1-4; D is ambiguous. Trimming cost V 1 base and J 3 bases, with 13 bases left between them. This CDR3 is built from 16 residues. Germline CDR1 is SGHTS and CDR2 is YDEGEE.

V is TRBV11-2 and J is TRBJ2-7; D possibly corresponds to TRBD1 (6 bases). The CDR3 loop spans 16 amino acids. Germline V CDR1 and CDR2: SGHAT, FQNNGV. Deletions cut 2 bases from V and 3 bases from J, with 17 bases between. The chain's CDR3 is CASSLKMWQGSYEQYF. In DNA form, the CDR3 reads TGTGCCAGCAGCTTAAAGATGTGGCAGGGGAGCTACGAGCAGTACTTC.

The V and J genes are TRBV5-1 and TRBJ1-1; 9 positions agree with TRBD1. Trimming took 2 bases from V and 4 from J; bases not matched to a gene: 6. CDR3 length: 15 residues. CDR1 SGHRS and CDR2 YFSETQ come from the germline V gene. CDR3 in amino acids: CASSFGGQGITEAFF. CDR3 bases: TGCGCCAGCAGCTTCGGGGGACAGGGAATCACTGAAGCTTTCTTT.

The chain recombines TRBV6-5 with TRBJ1-4; 8 bases fit TRBD1. The germline gives CDR1 MNHEY, CDR2 SVGAGI. This CDR3 has 14 amino acids. V dropped 7 bases and J dropped 7; count of bases not matched to a gene: 8. The CDR3 DNA reads as TGTGCCAGCAAGGAAGACAGGGGAGGTGAAAAACTGTTTTTT. It codes for CASKEDRGGEKLFF.

This chain joins TRBV28 and TRBJ2-7, with D possibly being TRBD2 (6 bases). V dropped 2 bases and J dropped 6 bases, with 14 bases sitting between them. This CDR3 has 14 amino acids. The germline gives CDR1 MDHEN, CDR2 SYDVKM. DNA of the CDR3: TGTGCCAGCAGTTTAACACTCTTGGGGGGCGAGCAGTACTTC. It translates to CASSLTLLGGEQYF. Using reference TRBV28 and TRBJ2-7 for the parts outside the CDR3, the full variable domain is DVKVTQSSRYLVKRTGEKVFLECVQDMDHENMFWYRQDPGLGLRLIYFSYDVKMKEKGDIPEGYSVSREKKERFSLILESASTNQTSMYLCASSLTLLGGEQYFGPGTRLTVT.

This chain connects TRBV11-2 to TRBJ2-7; TRBD2 aligns across 7 bases. CDR1 SGHAT and CDR2 FQNNGV come from the germline V gene. The V gene end was trimmed by 6 bases and the J gene end by 2 bases; junction bases not matched to a gene: 13. The CDR3 loop spans 16 amino acids. The DNA for the CDR3 is TGTGCCAGCAGTCCTCGGGGGTCTAGCGGAACCTACGAGCAGTACTTC. This encodes CASSPRGSSGTYEQYF.

The V and J genes are TRBV9 and TRBJ2-2, with 7 bases lining up with TRBD2. CDR3 length: 15 amino acids. The J segment lost 4 bases and the V segment lost 4 bases, leaving 7 bases of the junction unmatched. Germline loops: CDR1 SGDLS, CDR2 YYNGEE. CDR3 sequence (DNA): TGTGCCAGCAGCCGGGGGGAGGGCGTCACCGGGGAGCTGTTTTTT. This gives the protein CASSRGEGVTGELFF.